Many counts were recorded for the clone carrying this TCR beta chain. This specimen comes from a study of metastatic and nonmetastatic thyroid tumors. None of the patients had undergone any treatment ahead of thyroid surgery. This CDR3 region has 18 residues. CDR1 is MNHNS and CDR2 is SASEGT in the germline V gene. J gave up 10 bases and V 4 bases, and 13 bases lay outside the gene matches. With MiXCR, TCRdb called clones anew from the PCR reads. The sample consists of tens of thousands of clones, 13% of them appearing once. The sequence was obtained from a female donor with papillary thyroid cancer or a benign thyroid nodule (not recorded which). Some clones in this sample may be carry-over from other donors' samples. The specimen sequenced was blood. The chain employs TRBV6-1 and TRBJ2-1; 16 bases fit TRBD2. The CDR3, as DNA: TGTGCCAGCAGTGGCAGGGACAGCCTGGGACTAGCGGGAGGGGAGCAGTTCTTC. It codes for CASSGRDSLGLAGGEQFF.